These T cell receptor beta chains were read from a single sample in a study of cytomegalovirus exposure and HLA in healthy donors. The data were produced by immunoSEQ multiplex PCR, yet TCRdb's version contains in-frame clones alone and is incomplete. This sample has roughly 150,000 clones; about 83% occur once, and the top ten carry about 13%. Material for sequencing was PBMCs. These receptors all stem from a middle-aged man in good health and CMV-seropositive. Each CDR3 is given with its conserved first and last residue. The D gene is left open where the match is weak. Not all rows give a size; the values are once, few, many and, for expanded clones, a class.

D gene,J gene,clone size,V gene,CDR3 protein,CDR3 DNA
.,TRBJ2-1,.,TRBV5-6,CASSLGGLGSFNEQFF,TGTGCCAGCAGCTTGGGTGGGCTAGGGAGTTTCAATGAGCAGTTCTTC
TRBD1,TRBJ2-7,once,TRBV5-1,CASSRRQGGYEQYF,TGCGCCAGCAGCCGCCGACAGGGTGGCTACGAGCAGTACTTC
.,TRBJ2-1,.,TRBV7-9,CASSLGGGGRLYNEQFF,TGTGCCAGCAGCTTAGGAGGGGGGGGGAGACTGTACAATGAGCAGTTCTTC
.,TRBJ1-3,.,TRBV6-1,CASREGVAGNTIYF,TGTGCCAGCAGGGAAGGAGTAGCTGGAAACACCATATATTTT
.,TRBJ1-1,.,TRBV5-4,CASSPRQTMNTEAFF,TGTGCCAGCAGCCCCAGACAGACCATGAACACTGAAGCTTTCTTT
TRBD2,TRBJ2-3,few,TRBV7-3,CASSSGAGGSTDTQYF,TGTGCCAGCAGCTCAGGGGCGGGAGGGAGCACAGATACGCAGTATTTT
TRBD1,TRBJ2-7,.,TRBV28,CASSFPQGVDEQYF,TGTGCCAGCAGTTTCCCGCAGGGGGTAGACGAGCAGTACTTC
.,TRBJ1-3,.,TRBV11-3,CASSLSGNTIYF,TGTGCCAGCAGCCTCTCTGGAAACACCATATATTTT
TRBD2,TRBJ2-1,.,TRBV27,CASSPGLNEQFF,TGTGCCAGCAGTCCGGGACTAAATGAGCAGTTCTTC
TRBD2,TRBJ2-3,.,TRBV28,CASSTPGRADTQYF,TGTGCCAGCAGTACCCCAGGGAGGGCAGATACGCAGTATTTT
.,TRBJ1-6,.,TRBV5-1,CASSHGQSYGSPLHF,TGCGCCAGCAGTCATGGACAGTCCTATGGATCACCCCTCCACTTT
.,TRBJ2-5,once,TRBV9,CASSVGVIQETQYF,TGTGCCAGCAGCGTAGGAGTCATACAAGAGACCCAGTACTTC
.,TRBJ2-5,.,TRBV9,CASSVGGGGETQYF,TGTGCCAGCAGCGTAGGAGGAGGAGGGGAGACCCAGTACTTC
TRBD2,TRBJ2-5,.,TRBV7-2,CASRLAGQETQYF,TGTGCCAGCAGACTAGCGGGACAAGAGACCCAGTACTTC
TRBD1,TRBJ2-5,.,TRBV19,CASSGTAKETLYF,TGTGCCAGTTCCGGGACAGCAAAAGAGACCCTGTACTTC
.,TRBJ2-7,.,TRBV15,CATSPGVTYEQYF,TGTGCCACCAGCCCGGGGGTCACCTACGAGCAGTACTTC
TRBD2,TRBJ2-3,.,TRBV12-5,CASGLVYGGGTDTQYF,TGTGCTAGTGGTTTGGTGTACGGGGGGGGCACAGATACGCAGTATTTT
TRBD1,TRBJ1-5,.,TRBV4-1,CASSTGGAYSNQPQHF,TGCGCCAGCAGCACAGGGGGGGCTTATAGCAATCAGCCCCAGCATTTT
.,TRBJ2-1,once,TRBV7-2,CASSFAGSGLGGQFF,TGTGCCAGCAGCTTCGCCGGGAGCGGGCTGGGAGGGCAGTTCTTC
.,TRBJ2-7,few,TRBV5-1,CASSLDPGLYEQYF,TGCGCCAGCAGCTTGGATCCAGGGCTCTACGAGCAGTACTTC
TRBD1,TRBJ1-5,few,TRBV7-2,CASSLGQGNQPQHF,TGTGCCAGCAGCTTAGGACAGGGGAATCAGCCCCAGCATTTT
.,TRBJ2-7,.,TRBV5-5,CASSLLTQGEGYEQYF,TGTGCCAGCAGCTTGCTTACGCAGGGTGAAGGGTACGAGCAGTACTTC
TRBD1,TRBJ1-5,few,TRBV15,CATSRDGTGGQPQHF,TGTGCCACCAGCAGAGATGGGACAGGGGGTCAGCCCCAGCATTTT
.,TRBJ2-7,.,TRBV7-9,CSSSQQGYEQYF,TGTTCCAGCAGCCAACAGGGCTACGAGCAGTACTTC
TRBD1,TRBJ1-2,.,TRBV7-9,CASSLMATGGSYTF,TGTGCCAGCAGCTTAATGGCGACAGGGGGAAGCTACACCTTC
.,TRBJ2-5,.,TRBV7-9,CASSLAPGLQETQYF,TGTGCCAGCAGCTTAGCTCCGGGACTCCAAGAGACCCAGTACTTC
TRBD1,TRBJ2-7,once,TRBV4-3,CASSQDPTGGYYEQYF,TGCGCCAGCAGCCAAGACCCGACAGGGGGCTACTACGAGCAGTACTTC
TRBD1,TRBJ2-4,.,TRBV4-3,CASSQPGTGKNIQYF,TGCGCCAGCAGCCAACCCGGGACAGGGAAAAACATTCAGTACTTC
TRBD1,TRBJ1-3,.,TRBV18,CASSPRTGGNTIYF,TGTGCCAGCTCACCCCGGACAGGGGGAAACACCATATATTTT
.,TRBJ2-5,.,TRBV11-2,CASSLVQGRQETQYF,TGTGCCAGCAGCTTAGTACAGGGGAGGCAAGAGACCCAGTACTTC
TRBD1,TRBJ2-7,.,TRBV2,CASSEAPTLPGQFSFSSYEQYF,TGTGCCAGCAGTGAAGCTCCAACATTACCGGGACAGTTTTCGTTTTCCTCCTACGAGCAGTACTTC
TRBD1,TRBJ1-2,once,TRBV19,CASRGNRGRVDYGYTF,TGTGCCAGTAGGGGAAACAGGGGGCGCGTCGACTATGGCTACACCTTC
.,TRBJ1-1,few,TRBV10-3,CAISSGTEAFF,TGTGCCATTTCGTCAGGTACTGAAGCTTTCTTT
TRBD1,TRBJ1-3,.,TRBV29-1,CSVGQGGGNTIYF,TGCAGCGTTGGACAGGGAGGTGGAAACACCATATATTTT
TRBD1,TRBJ2-1,.,TRBV19,CATQGAGYNEQFF,TGTGCCACCCAGGGGGCGGGCTACAATGAGCAGTTCTTC
TRBD2,TRBJ2-7,.,TRBV27,CASSLLAGVAYEQYF,TGTGCCAGCAGTTTACTAGCGGGAGTGGCCTACGAGCAGTACTTC
TRBD2,TRBJ2-1,.,TRBV4-2,CASSQPTSGRGDEQFF,TGTGCCAGCAGCCAACCCACTAGCGGGAGAGGAGATGAGCAGTTCTTC
.,TRBJ2-1,.,TRBV30,CAWSVGFGGEQFF,TGTGCCTGGAGTGTTGGGTTCGGGGGTGAGCAGTTCTTC
TRBD2,TRBJ2-7,.,TRBV12-5,CASGLVAGGPSGEQYF,TGTGCTAGTGGTTTGGTAGCGGGAGGTCCATCCGGCGAGCAGTACTTC
.,TRBJ1-1,.,TRBV18,CASSKDLDTEAFF,TGTGCCAGCTCCAAAGATCTAGACACTGAAGCTTTCTTT
TRBD2,TRBJ2-1,once,TRBV11-1,CASSPYPGGNEQFF,TGTGCCAGCAGCCCCTACCCGGGAGGTAATGAGCAGTTCTTC
TRBD2,TRBJ2-1,few,TRBV4-1,CASSQDRQRGRPNEQFF,TGCGCCAGCAGCCAAGATCGACAGCGGGGGAGACCCAATGAGCAGTTCTTC
.,TRBJ1-1,few,TRBV5-4,CASSSEAPGTEAFF,TGTGCCAGCAGCTCGGAGGCCCCTGGCACTGAAGCTTTCTTT
.,TRBJ2-7,.,TRBV7-9,CASSLGGLGEQYF,TGTGCCAGCAGCTTAGGAGGGCTGGGCGAGCAGTACTTC
TRBD2,TRBJ2-7,.,TRBV7-6,CASSLEAGASSYEQYF,TGTGCCAGCAGCTTAGAAGCGGGAGCCTCCTCCTACGAGCAGTACTTC
TRBD2,TRBJ2-1,.,TRBV9,CASSLPPSGANEQFF,TGTGCCAGCAGCCTGCCCCCTAGCGGAGCGAATGAGCAGTTCTTC
.,TRBJ2-1,.,TRBV5-4,CASRPDTSSYNEQFF,TGTGCCAGCAGACCCGACACGAGCTCCTACAATGAGCAGTTCTTC
.,TRBJ2-2,.,TRBV9,CASSGTVTGELFF,TGTGCCAGCAGCGGGACAGTGACCGGGGAGCTGTTTTTT
.,TRBJ2-3,.,TRBV11-3,CASSSRLGDTQYF,TGTGCCAGCAGCTCCAGACTCGGCGATACGCAGTATTTT
.,TRBJ2-4,.,TRBV4-2,CASSQDRVGKNIQYF,TGTGCCAGCAGCCAAGATCGGGTGGGCAAAAACATTCAGTACTTC
.,TRBJ2-1,once,TRBV7-2,CASSLARLAHEQFF,TGTGCCAGCAGCTTAGCGCGGCTAGCTCATGAGCAGTTCTTC
.,TRBJ2-1,.,TRBV7-8,CASSLVGSGTYNEQFF,TGTGCCAGCAGCTTAGTAGGGAGCGGAACTTACAATGAGCAGTTCTTC
TRBD2,TRBJ2-7,once,TRBV19,CASSITLAGYEQHF,TGTGCCAGTAGTATAACCCTAGCGGGCTACGAGCAGCACTTC
.,TRBJ2-5,.,TRBV2,CASSGIVRVETQYF,TGTGCCAGCAGTGGCATCGTCAGGGTGGAGACCCAGTACTTC